The 23 T cell receptor beta chains below come from one sample, sequenced in a study of T cell repertoires in cytomegalovirus infection. Each CDR3 protein is one row after TCRdb ran MiXCR on the reads. The sample consists of some 300,000 distinct CDR3 sequences, around 9.1% of them appearing once. Sequenced sample: PBMCs. The receptor set was obtained from a human donor in good health (CMV status not recorded). Some clones in this sample may be carry-over from other donors' samples.

This clonotype occurred many times. The chain's CDR3 is CASSTASNQPQHF. CDR3 DNA: TGTGCCAGCAGTACAGCGTCGAACCAGCCCCAGCATTTT. The chain joins TRBV6-5 to TRBJ1-5, with D uncertain. Trimming stripped 5 bases from V and 7 bases from J, with 12 bases between. The V gene's germline CDR1 is MNHEY and CDR2 SVGAGI. The CDR3 length is 13 residues.

This clonotype showed up many times. The chain carries TRBV28 and TRBJ2-7, with TRBD2 identical over 8 bases. After removal of 4 bases from V and 0 bases from J, the junction contained 11 bases not matched to a gene. Germline values: CDR1 MDHEN, CDR2 SYDVKM. CDR3 length: 17 amino acids. This chain's CDR3 is CASSSPVVAGTSYEQYV. The CDR3 nucleotides read TGTGCCAGCAGTTCCCCGGTGGTAGCGGGGACCTCCTACGAGCAGTACGTC.

In regard to this clonotype: This may be a read error: a much more frequent sequence differs by one nucleotide. V is TRBV2 and J is TRBJ2-7, with 8 bases matching TRBD1. Germline CDR1 is SNHLY and CDR2 is FYNNEI. The CDR3 spans 16 residues. The CDR3 protein is CASNPPRQGRRYEQHF. Written as DNA, the CDR3 is TGTGCCAGCAATCCTCCTCGACAGGGGCGGCGGTACGAGCAGCACTTC.

At least ten counts were recorded for this clonotype. The V call is TRBV6-1, the J call TRBJ1-5; D call uncertain. Germline CDR1 reads MNHNS; CDR2 reads SASEGT. V was pared by 7 bases and J by 4 bases, with 11 bases between. The CDR3 length is 13 residues. CDR3 DNA: TGTGCCAGCACCGCGGACGGGAATCAGCCCCAGCATTTT. This gives the protein CASTADGNQPQHF.

This clonotype was seen a few times. The genes are TRBV20-1 and TRBJ2-7, with D perhaps matching TRBD1 (6 bases). The CDR3 spans 13 residues. CDR1 DFQATT and CDR2 SNEGSKA come from the germline V gene (reference sequence). With 6 bases removed from V and 1 base from J, the gap between germline ends came to 13 bases. CDR3 in amino acids: CSARRDTSYEQYV. The CDR3 coding sequence is TGCAGTGCAAGAAGGGACACGTCCTACGAGCAGTACGTC.

This clonotype was recorded many times. The chain recombines TRBV7-2 with TRBJ1-1; perhaps TRBD1 as D (5 bases). Trimming shortened V by 7 bases and J by 4 bases, and 10 bases separated the two germline ends. There are 12 residues in the CDR3. Germline V lookup: CDR1 SGHTA, CDR2 FQGNSA. Here the CDR3 DNA reads TGTGCCAGCACCCCGGGGGGCACTGAAGCTTTCTTT. It is translated as CASTPGGTEAFF.

This clonotype was counted ten times or more. V and J are TRBV24-1 and TRBJ2-1, with D uncertain. Trimming stripped 2 bases from V and 8 bases from J, with 9 bases between. CDR3 length: 13 amino acids. Germline loops: CDR1 KGHDR, CDR2 SFDVKD. CDR3 protein: CATSDSNFYEQFF. The CDR3 nucleotides read TGTGCCACCAGTGATTCGAACTTCTATGAGCAGTTCTTC.

This clonotype was seen at least ten times. The gene calls are TRBV6-1 and TRBJ2-1, with 11 bases lining up with TRBD1. Per germline, CDR1 MNHNS and CDR2 SASEGT. The CDR3 covers 15 residues. Trimming removed 10 bases from V and 5 bases from J; junction bases left unmatched: 10. CDR3 nucleotides: TGTGCCACCACCCGGACAGGGGGCAGAGACAATGAGCAGTTCTTC. It translates to CATTRTGGRDNEQFF.

The chain uses TRBV29-1 and TRBJ1-1; D not certain. V was trimmed by 7 bases and J by 4 bases, leaving 16 bases between them. CDR3 size: 13 residues. Germline loops: CDR1 SQVTM, CDR2 ANQGSEA. CDR3 nucleotides: TGCAGCGGGCTCATGTCGGGCCCCACTGAAGCTTTCTTT. It yields the protein CSGLMSGPTEAFF.

This clonotype was found many times. This chain links TRBV6-2 or TRBV6-3 with TRBJ1-1, with D unresolved. Trimming shortened V by 6 bases and J by 7 bases, and 18 bases separated the two germline ends. The CDR3 spans 14 residues. Germline V gene sequence: CDR1 MNHEY, CDR2 SVGEGT. The chain's CDR3 is CASSRGDQRGEAFF. The CDR3 bases are TGTGCCAGCAGCCGCGGCGACCAACGGGGTGAAGCTTTCTTT.

This clonotype was seen only a few times. V gene TRBV2 combines with J gene TRBJ1-2; perhaps TRBD1 as D (5 bases). Looked up from germline, CDR1 is SNHLY and CDR2 is FYNNEI. V lost 6 bases and J 2 bases, leaving 16 bases between the germline ends. The CDR3 extends over 15 amino acids. DNA of the CDR3: TGTGCCAGCAGAGCTTCGATTGGGGGGAACTATGGCTACACCTTC. This sequence encodes CASRASIGGNYGYTF.

The chain uses TRBV5-1 and TRBJ1-5, with D possibly TRBD1 on 5 matching bases. Germline values: CDR1 SGHRS, CDR2 YFSETQ. Trimming left V 0 bases short and J 10 bases short, with 23 bases between. The CDR3 covers 17 residues. Here the CDR3 reads CASSLEAGVPGVVPQHF. DNA for the CDR3: TGCGCCAGCAGCTTGGAGGCGGGGGTGCCGGGTGTCGTCCCCCAGCATTTT.

In this sample, this clonotype turned up many times. CDR3 loop: CASSEANRVGYTF. Written as DNA, the CDR3 is TGTGCCAGCAGTGAAGCGAACCGCGTTGGCTACACCTTC. The V call is TRBV2, the J call TRBJ1-2; D remains unclear. Germline loops: CDR1 SNHLY, CDR2 FYNNEI. This CDR3 has 13 amino acids. Trimming took off 0 bases at V and 7 bases at J, with 9 bases between the two ends.

The sample holds many counts of this clonotype. The chain has TRBV28 and TRBJ1-2; 7 bases are a match to TRBD1. V lost 11 bases, J lost 6 bases, and 21 bases stayed unmatched. The CDR3 length is 16 residues. Germline loops: CDR1 MDHEN, CDR2 SYDVKM. The CDR3 sequence: CASETRQGLGRDGYTF. CDR3 coding DNA: TGTGCCTCCGAAACCCGACAGGGTTTGGGGAGAGATGGCTACACCTTC.

This clonotype was counted at least ten times. In nucleotides, the CDR3 is TGTGCCACCAGCAGAGATCCAGGGCTGTCTGAAAAACTGTTTTTT. Its translation: CATSRDPGLSEKLFF. The chain employs TRBV15 and TRBJ1-4, with D possibly TRBD1 on 5 matching bases. This CDR3 region has 15 residues. The germline V gene encodes CDR1 LNHNV and CDR2 YYDKDF (reference sequence). Between the trimmed V and J ends, which lost 0 bases and 7 bases, there was a span of 12 bases.

This clonotype was seen repeatedly, ten times or more. The V call is TRBV12-3 or TRBV12-4, the J call TRBJ2-2, with 8 bases fitting TRBD2. CDR3 length: 14 amino acids. V lost 8 bases and J lost 4; bases outside the gene matches: 6. The CDR3 coding sequence is TGTGCCAGCTCTGCTAGCGGGCTCACCGGGGAGCTGTTTTTT. It translates to CASSASGLTGELFF.

This clonotype was observed at least ten times. The V and J genes are TRBV29-1 and TRBJ2-2, with D perhaps TRBD1 or TRBD2 (5 bases each). V lost 3 bases to trimming and J lost 5 bases, with 13 bases between them. Germline V gene sequence: CDR1 SQVTM, CDR2 ANQGSEA. The CDR3 contains 14 residues. CDR3 in DNA: TGCAGCGTTGACGAGGGGCGCGGGACCGGGGAGCTGTTTTTT. Amino acids: CSVDEGRGTGELFF.

The V and J genes are TRBV7-6 and TRBJ2-7; no firm D call. This CDR3 spans 16 amino acids. Germline CDR1 is SGHVS and CDR2 is FNYEAQ. Trimming shortened V by 1 base and J by 2 bases, and 15 bases separated the two germline ends. The CDR3 nucleotides read TGTGCCAGCAGCTTAGGTACACGGAATACGGCCTACGAGCAGTACTTC. Its translation is CASSLGTRNTAYEQYF.

At least ten counts were recorded for this clonotype. This rearrangement joins TRBV28 to TRBJ1-5, with a tentative D call TRBD1 (5 bases). V gave up 5 bases and J gave up 3 bases, with 14 bases separating them. The length of the CDR3 is 15 residues. CDR1 is MDHEN, CDR2 SYDVKM, per germline. The CDR3 region has the DNA TGTGCCAGCAGTGGGGGGGATAGCACCAATCAGCCCCAGCATTTT. This gives the protein CASSGGDSTNQPQHF. Looking up the rest from reference TRBV28 and TRBJ1-5 gives the full variable domain: DVKVTQSSRYLVKRTGEKVFLECVQDMDHENMFWYRQDPGLGLRLIYFSYDVKMKEKGDIPEGYSVSREKKERFSLILESASTNQTSMYLCASSGGDSTNQPQHFGDGTRLSIL.

This clonotype was detected many times. The rearrangement uses TRBV6-1 and TRBJ2-7; D ambiguous. This CDR3 region has 13 residues. Deletions cut 0 bases from V and 4 bases from J, with 7 bases between. CDR1 is MNHNS and CDR2 is SASEGT in the germline V gene. CDR3 protein: CASSEAVGYEQYV. CDR3 nucleotide sequence: TGTGCCAGCAGTGAAGCGGTCGGGTACGAGCAGTACGTC.

At least ten counts were recorded for this clonotype. The chain carries TRBV7-2 and TRBJ2-3, with 11 bases lining up with TRBD2. Germline V CDR1 and CDR2: SGHTA, FQGNSA. This CDR3 comprises 15 residues. J gave up 4 bases and V 4 bases, and 4 bases lay outside the gene matches. DNA for the CDR3: TGTGCCAGCAGCTATAGCGGGGGGGCAGCAGATACGCAGTATTTT. It encodes CASSYSGGAADTQYF.

In this sample, this clonotype turned up many times. The V and J genes are TRBV7-3 and TRBJ2-2, with 9 nucleotides matching TRBD2. The CDR3 runs 14 residues. Trimming took 9 bases from V and 6 from J; bases not matched to a gene: 8. Germline lookup yields CDR1 SGHTA and CDR2 FQGTGA. The CDR3 DNA follows: TGTGCCAGTGGGGTAGCGGGGGTACCCGGGGAGCTGTTTTTT. Protein sequence: CASGVAGVPGELFF. The whole variable domain, remainder taken from reference TRBV7-3 and TRBJ2-2, is GAGVSQTPSNKVTEKGKYVELRCDPISGHTALYWYRQSLGQGPEFLIYFQGTGAADDSGLPNDRFFAVRPEGSVSTLKIQRTERGDSAVYLCASGVAGVPGELFFGEGSRLTVL.

The chain has TRBV29-1 and TRBJ2-5; 7 bases fit TRBD1. The CDR3 is 13 residues long. The germline V gene has CDR1 SQVTM and CDR2 ANQGSEA. The trim removed 7 bases at V and 5 bases at J, leaving 10 bases unmatched. The CDR3 DNA follows: TGCAGCGCGCACAGGGGTGGTGAGGAGACCCAGTACTTC. Protein: CSAHRGGEETQYF.